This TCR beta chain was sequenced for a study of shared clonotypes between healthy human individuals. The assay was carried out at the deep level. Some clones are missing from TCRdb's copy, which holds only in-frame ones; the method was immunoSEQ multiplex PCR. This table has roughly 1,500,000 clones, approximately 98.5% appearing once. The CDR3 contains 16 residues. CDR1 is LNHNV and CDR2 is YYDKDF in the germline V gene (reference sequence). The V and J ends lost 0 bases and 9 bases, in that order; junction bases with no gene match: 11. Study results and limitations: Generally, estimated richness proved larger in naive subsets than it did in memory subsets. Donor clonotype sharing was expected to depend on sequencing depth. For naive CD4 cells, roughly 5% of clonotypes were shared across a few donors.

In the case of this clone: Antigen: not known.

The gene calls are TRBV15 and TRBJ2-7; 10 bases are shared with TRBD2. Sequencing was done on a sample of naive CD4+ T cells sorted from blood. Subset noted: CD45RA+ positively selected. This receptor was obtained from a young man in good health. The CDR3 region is CATSRDRGLAGVGQYF. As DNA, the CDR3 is TGTGCCACCAGCAGAGATCGTGGCCTAGCGGGAGTCGGGCAGTACTTC.